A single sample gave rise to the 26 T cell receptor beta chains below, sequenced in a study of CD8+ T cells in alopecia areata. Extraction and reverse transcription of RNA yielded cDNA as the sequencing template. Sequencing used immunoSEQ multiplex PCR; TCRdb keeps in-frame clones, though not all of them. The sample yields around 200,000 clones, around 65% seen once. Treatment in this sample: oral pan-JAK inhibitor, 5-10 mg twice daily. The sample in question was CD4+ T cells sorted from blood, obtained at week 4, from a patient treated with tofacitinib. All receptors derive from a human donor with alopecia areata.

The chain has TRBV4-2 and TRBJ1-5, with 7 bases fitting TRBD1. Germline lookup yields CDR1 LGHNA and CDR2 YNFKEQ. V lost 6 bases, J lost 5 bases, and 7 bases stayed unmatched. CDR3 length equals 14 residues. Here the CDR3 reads CASSRGQAHQPQHF. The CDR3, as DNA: TGTGCCAGCAGTCGCGGACAGGCCCATCAGCCCCAGCATTTT.

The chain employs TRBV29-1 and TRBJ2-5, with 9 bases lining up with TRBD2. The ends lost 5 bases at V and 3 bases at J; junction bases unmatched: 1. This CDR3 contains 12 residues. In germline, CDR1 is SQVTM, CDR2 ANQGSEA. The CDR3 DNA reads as TGCAGCGTTCAGCGGGGGGAAGAGACCCAGTACTTC. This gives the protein CSVQRGEETQYF.

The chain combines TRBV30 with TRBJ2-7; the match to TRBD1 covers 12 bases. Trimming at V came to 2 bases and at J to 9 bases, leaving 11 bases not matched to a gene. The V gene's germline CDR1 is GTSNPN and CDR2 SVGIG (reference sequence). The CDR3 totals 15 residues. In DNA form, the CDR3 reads TGTGCCTGGAGTAAAACCCTCGGGACAGGGGGCGCGCAGTACTTC. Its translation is CAWSKTLGTGGAQYF.

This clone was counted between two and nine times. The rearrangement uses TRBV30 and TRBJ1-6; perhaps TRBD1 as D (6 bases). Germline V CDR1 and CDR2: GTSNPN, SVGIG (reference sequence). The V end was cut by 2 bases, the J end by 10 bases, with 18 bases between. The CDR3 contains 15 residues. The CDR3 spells CAWSLGRGKRSPLHF. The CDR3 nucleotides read TGTGCCTGGAGTCTCGGAAGGGGGAAAAGATCACCCCTCCACTTT.

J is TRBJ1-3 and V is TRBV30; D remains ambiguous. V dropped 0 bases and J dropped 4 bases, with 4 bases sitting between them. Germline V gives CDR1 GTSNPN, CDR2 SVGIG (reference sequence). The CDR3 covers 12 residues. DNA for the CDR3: TGTGCCTGGAGTGTACTGGGAAACACCATATATTTT. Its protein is CAWSVLGNTIYF.

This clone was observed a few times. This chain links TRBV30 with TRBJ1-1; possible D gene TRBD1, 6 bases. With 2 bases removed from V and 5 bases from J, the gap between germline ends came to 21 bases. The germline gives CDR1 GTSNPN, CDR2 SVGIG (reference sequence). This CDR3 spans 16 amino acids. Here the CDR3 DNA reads TGTGCCTGGAGTCCTCAGGGGACGGCATCGTGGACTGAAGCTTTCTTT. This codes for CAWSPQGTASWTEAFF.

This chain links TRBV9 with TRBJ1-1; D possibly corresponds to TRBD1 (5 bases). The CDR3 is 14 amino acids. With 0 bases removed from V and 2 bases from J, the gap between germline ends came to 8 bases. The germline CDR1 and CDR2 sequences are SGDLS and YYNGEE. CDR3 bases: TGTGCCAGCAGCGTAGGGGGCGTTAACACTGAAGCTTTCTTT. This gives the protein CASSVGGVNTEAFF.

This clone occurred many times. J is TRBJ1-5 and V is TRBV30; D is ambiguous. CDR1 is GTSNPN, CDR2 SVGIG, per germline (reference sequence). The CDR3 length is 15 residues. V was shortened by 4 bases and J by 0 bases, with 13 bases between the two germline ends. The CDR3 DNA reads TGTGCCTGGACTGCGGAGGCCTTTAGCAATCAGCCCCAGCATTTT. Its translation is CAWTAEAFSNQPQHF.

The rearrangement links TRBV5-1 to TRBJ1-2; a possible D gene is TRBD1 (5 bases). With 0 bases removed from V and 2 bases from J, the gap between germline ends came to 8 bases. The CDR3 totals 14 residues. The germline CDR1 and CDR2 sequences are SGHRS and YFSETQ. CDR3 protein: CASSLAGTNYGYTF. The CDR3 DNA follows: TGCGCCAGCAGCTTGGCAGGGACCAACTATGGCTACACCTTC.

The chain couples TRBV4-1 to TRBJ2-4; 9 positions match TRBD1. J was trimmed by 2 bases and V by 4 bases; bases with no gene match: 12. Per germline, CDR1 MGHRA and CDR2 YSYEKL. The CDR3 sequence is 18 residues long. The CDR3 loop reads CASSLVYGQGLSKNIQYF. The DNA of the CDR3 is TGCGCCAGCAGCCTCGTTTACGGACAGGGGCTGTCCAAAAACATTCAGTACTTC.

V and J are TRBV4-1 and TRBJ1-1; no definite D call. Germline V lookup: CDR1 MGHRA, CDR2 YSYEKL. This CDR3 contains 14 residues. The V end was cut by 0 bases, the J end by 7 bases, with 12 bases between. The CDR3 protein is CASSQDSRTNEAFF. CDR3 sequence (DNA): TGCGCCAGCAGCCAAGACTCCCGAACAAATGAAGCTTTCTTT.

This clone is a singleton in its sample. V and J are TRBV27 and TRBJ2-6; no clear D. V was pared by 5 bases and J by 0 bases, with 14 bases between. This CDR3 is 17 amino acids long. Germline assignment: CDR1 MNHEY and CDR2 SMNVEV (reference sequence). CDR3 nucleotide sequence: TGTGCCAGCAGTCCACTGGCTGCTAGCTCTGGGGCCAACGTCCTGACTTTC. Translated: CASSPLAASSGANVLTF. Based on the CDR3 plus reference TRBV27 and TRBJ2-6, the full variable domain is EAQVTQNPRYLITVTGKKLTVTCSQNMNHEYMSWYRQDPGLGLRQIYYSMNVEVTDKGDVPEGYKVSRKEKRNFPLILESPSPNQTSLYFCASSPLAASSGANVLTFGAGSRLTVL.

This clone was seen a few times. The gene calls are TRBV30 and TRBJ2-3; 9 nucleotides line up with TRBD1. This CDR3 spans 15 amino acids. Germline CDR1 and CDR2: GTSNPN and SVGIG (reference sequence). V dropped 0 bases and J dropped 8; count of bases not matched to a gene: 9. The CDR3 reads CAWSVPGTGFATQYF. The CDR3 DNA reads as TGTGCCTGGAGTGTCCCCGGGACAGGGTTTGCTACGCAGTATTTT.

DNA for the CDR3: TGCAGCGTGAGATCTCAGGGGTTGGGGAAACTGTTTTTT. Encoded protein: CSVRSQGLGKLFF. The chain joins TRBV29-1 to TRBJ1-4, with a possible D match to TRBD1 (6 bases). The CDR3 is 13 amino acids. V lost 6 bases and J lost 11, with 19 bases in between. Germline V gives CDR1 SQVTM, CDR2 ANQGSEA.

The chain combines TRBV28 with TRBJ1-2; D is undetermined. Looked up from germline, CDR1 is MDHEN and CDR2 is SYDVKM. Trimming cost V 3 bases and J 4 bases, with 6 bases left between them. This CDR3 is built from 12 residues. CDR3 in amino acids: CASSFSFYGYTF. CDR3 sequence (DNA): TGTGCCAGCAGTTTCAGTTTCTATGGCTACACCTTC.

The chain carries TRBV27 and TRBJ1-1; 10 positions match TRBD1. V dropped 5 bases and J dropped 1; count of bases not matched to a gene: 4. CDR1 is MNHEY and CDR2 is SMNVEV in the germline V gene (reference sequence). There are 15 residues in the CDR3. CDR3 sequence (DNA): TGTGCCAGCAGTCCGGACAGGGGGGGGAACACTGAAGCTTTCTTT. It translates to CASSPDRGGNTEAFF.

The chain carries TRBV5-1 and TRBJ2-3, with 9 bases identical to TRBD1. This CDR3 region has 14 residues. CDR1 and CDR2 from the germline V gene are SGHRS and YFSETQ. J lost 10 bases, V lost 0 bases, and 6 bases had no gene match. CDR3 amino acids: CASSLEGQGSAQYF. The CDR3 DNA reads TGCGCCAGCAGCTTGGAGGGACAGGGATCAGCGCAGTATTTT.

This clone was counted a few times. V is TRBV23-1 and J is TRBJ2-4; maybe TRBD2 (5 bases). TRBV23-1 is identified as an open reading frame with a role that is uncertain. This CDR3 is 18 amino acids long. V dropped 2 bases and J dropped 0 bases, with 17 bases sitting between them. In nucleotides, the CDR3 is TGCGCCAGCAGTCAAAGAACCAGCGGCCGGGTAGCCAAAAACATTCAGTACTTC. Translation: CASSQRTSGRVAKNIQYF.

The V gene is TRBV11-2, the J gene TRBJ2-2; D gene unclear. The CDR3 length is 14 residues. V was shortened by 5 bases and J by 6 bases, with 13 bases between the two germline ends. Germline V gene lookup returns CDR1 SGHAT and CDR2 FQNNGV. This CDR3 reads CASSPIRASGELFF. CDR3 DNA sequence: TGTGCCAGCAGCCCAATAAGGGCCTCCGGGGAGCTGTTTTTT.

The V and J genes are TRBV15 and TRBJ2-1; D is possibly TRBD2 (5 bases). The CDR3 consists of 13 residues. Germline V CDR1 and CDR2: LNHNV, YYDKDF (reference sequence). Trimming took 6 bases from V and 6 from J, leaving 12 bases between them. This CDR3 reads CATRVEGINEQFF. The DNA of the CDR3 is TGTGCCACCAGGGTTGAGGGAATCAATGAGCAGTTCTTC.

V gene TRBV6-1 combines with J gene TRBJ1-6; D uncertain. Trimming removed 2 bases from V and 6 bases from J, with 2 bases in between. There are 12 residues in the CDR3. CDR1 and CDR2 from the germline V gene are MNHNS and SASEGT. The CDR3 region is CASSESNSPLHF. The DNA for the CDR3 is TGTGCCAGCAGTGAATCTAATTCACCCCTCCACTTT.

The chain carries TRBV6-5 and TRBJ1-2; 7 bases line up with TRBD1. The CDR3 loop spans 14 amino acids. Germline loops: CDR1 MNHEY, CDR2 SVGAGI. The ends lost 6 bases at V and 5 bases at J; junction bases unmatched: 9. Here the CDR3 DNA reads TGTGCCAGCAGAGGGACAGACAGGCGATATGGCTACACCTTC. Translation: CASRGTDRRYGYTF.

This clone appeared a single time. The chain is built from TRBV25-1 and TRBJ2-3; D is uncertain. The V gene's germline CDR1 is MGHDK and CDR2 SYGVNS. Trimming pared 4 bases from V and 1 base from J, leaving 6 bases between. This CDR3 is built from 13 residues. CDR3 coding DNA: TGTGCCAGCAGTGTCTACGGCACAGATACGCAGTATTTT. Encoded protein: CASSVYGTDTQYF.

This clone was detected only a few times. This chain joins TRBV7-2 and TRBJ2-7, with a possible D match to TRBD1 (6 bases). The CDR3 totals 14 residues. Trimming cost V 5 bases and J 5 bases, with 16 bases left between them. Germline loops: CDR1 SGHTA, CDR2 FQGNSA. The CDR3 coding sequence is TGTGCCAGCAGCCTCACGCCACAGGGCCACGAGCAGTACTTC. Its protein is CASSLTPQGHEQYF.

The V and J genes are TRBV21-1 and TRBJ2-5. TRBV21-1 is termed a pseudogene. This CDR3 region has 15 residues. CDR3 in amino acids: CASSAPPGTRSSQYF. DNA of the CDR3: TGTGCCAGCAGCGCACCCCCCGGGACGAGATCTTCCCAGTACTTC.

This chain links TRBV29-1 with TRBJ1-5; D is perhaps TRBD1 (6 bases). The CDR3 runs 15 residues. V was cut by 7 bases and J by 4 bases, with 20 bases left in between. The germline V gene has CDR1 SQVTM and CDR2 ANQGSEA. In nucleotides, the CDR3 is TGCAGCGCCGTACCAGGGGCAGGGAGGAATCAGCCCCAGCATTTT. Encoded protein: CSAVPGAGRNQPQHF.